This entry concerns a single T cell receptor (beta chain). The antigen is undetermined. The data were taken from a study of OX40 agonist ivuxolimab in advanced cancers. Study outcomes and limitations: Dosing at 0.1 to 3.0 mg/kg was accompanied by clonal expansion of CD4+ and CD8+ blood T cells by week 6.

Clones were read by immunoSEQ multiplex PCR, and TCRdb kept only the in-frame ones, dropping some. Among tens of thousands of clones listed, about 86% were seen once. This CDR3 region has 14 residues. The germline V and J ends were trimmed by 1 base and 0 bases, with 6 bases remaining between them. Germline V gene data show CDR1 as SGHTA and CDR2 as FQGNSA. The sequence was obtained from an adult with an advanced solid tumor such as melanoma, head and neck, liver or kidney cancer. The gene calls are TRBV7-2 and TRBJ1-1; D uncertain. This material consisted of CD4+ or CD8+ T cells sorted from blood, taken in a trial of the OX40 agonist ivuxolimab. CDR3 nucleotides: TGTGCCAGCAGCTTAGGATTTGTGAACACTGAAGCTTTCTTT. It translates to CASSLGFVNTEAFF.